Sequencing of this TCR beta chain was carried out in a study of a mutant IDH1 vaccine in newly diagnosed glioma. The CDR3 consists of 18 residues. Trimming took 0 bases from V and 2 from J; bases not matched to a gene: 3. Germline lookup yields CDR1 SSHAT and CDR2 FNYEAQ (reference sequence). Whole-study findings and limits: Among top peripheral T cell clonotypes, changes seemed unrelated to pseudoprogression.

As for this clone: What it binds is unknown.

TCRdb's copy holds only in-frame clones and misses some; the assay was immunoSEQ multiplex PCR. In the table there are 8,500 to 14,000 clones, approximately 85% of which are singletons. Time point denoted: week 47, end of study. Vaccination comprised doses that each held 300 ug of mutant IDH1 20-mer peptide, plus topical imiquimod. Eight vaccine injections were given to patients in weeks 1, 3, 5, 7, 11, 15, 19 and 23. This clonotype was sampled from a man aged 25-45 years with glioma. The chain has TRBV7-7 and TRBJ2-1; 14 bases are shared with TRBD2. The sequencing used PBMCs, collected from a glioma patient whose treatment included an IDH1 peptide vaccine. CDR3 protein: CASSLAGLAGETYNEQFF. CDR3 in DNA: TGTGCCAGCAGCTTAGCGGGACTAGCGGGAGAAACCTACAATGAGCAGTTCTTC.